A single sample gave rise to the 12 T cell receptor beta chains below, sequenced in a study of patients and donors after allogeneic stem cell transplantation. TCRdb analysed the RT-PCR reads with MiXCR anew, one entry per CDR3 protein. The sample records approximately 200,000 distinct CDR3 sequences, roughly 40% being singletons. Sequencing used blood, either unsorted or a sorted T cell fraction (not recorded which). Receptors originate from a human donor who was either an allogeneic HSCT recipient or a stem cell or donor lymphocyte infusion donor (not recorded which). It is not recorded whose cells these are; they may come from a transplant donor.

The V call is TRBV7-2, the J call TRBJ1-4; the D is unclear. The CDR3 totals 18 residues. Germline-derived CDR1 and CDR2 are SGHTA and FQGNSA. The V end lost 5 bases, the J end lost 1 base, and 20 bases lay between the germline ends. Here the CDR3 DNA reads TGTGCCAGCAGCCAAATAAACGCCGGGATGGGAACTAATGAAAAACTGTTTTTT. Translating gives CASSQINAGMGTNEKLFF. Based on the CDR3 plus reference TRBV7-2 and TRBJ1-4, the full variable domain is GAGVSQSPSNKVTEKGKDVELRCDPISGHTALYWYRQSLGQGLEFLIYFQGNSAPDKSGLPSDRFSAERTGGSVSTLTIQRTQQEDSAVYLCASSQINAGMGTNEKLFFGSGTQLSVL.

The V and J genes are TRBV10-3 and TRBJ2-7; D may be TRBD2 (6 bases). This CDR3 region has 12 residues. CDR1 and CDR2 (germline): ENHRY, SYGVKD. V was clipped by 9 bases and J by 5 bases, with 14 bases between them. The CDR3 region has the DNA TGTGCCATGGCAGGAGGGCCAAACGAGCAGTACTTC. It is translated as CAMAGGPNEQYF.

This clonotype occurred a few times. The chain recombines TRBV12-3 or TRBV12-4 with TRBJ1-4; 7 bases fit TRBD1. The CDR3 is 18 amino acids. V shed 5 bases and J 0 bases; nucleotides not matched to a gene: 12. The CDR3 reads CASSPRLGGRATNEKLFF. The CDR3 coding sequence is TGTGCCAGCAGTCCCCGCCTAGGGGGCCGAGCAACTAATGAAAAACTGTTTTTT.

This chain uses TRBV20-1 with TRBJ1-2, with D hard to call. The germline CDR1 and CDR2 sequences are DFQATT and SNEGSKA (reference sequence). Trimming took off 4 bases at V and 3 bases at J, with 9 bases between the two ends. The CDR3 totals 12 residues. Here the CDR3 reads CSAMNTYYGYTF. CDR3 sequence (DNA): TGCAGTGCTATGAACACTTACTATGGCTACACCTTC.

The rearrangement links TRBV12-3 or TRBV12-4 to TRBJ1-3; 8 nucleotides match TRBD1. The CDR3 has 18 residues. V dropped 1 base and J dropped 2; count of bases not matched to a gene: 10. The chain's CDR3 is CASSLGARGLRPGNTIYF. CDR3 nucleotides: TGTGCCAGCAGTTTAGGCGCCAGGGGGCTTAGGCCTGGAAACACCATATATTTT.

In DNA, the CDR3 is TGTGCCAGCTCTCACCTAGAAAAAGAGACCCAGTACTTC. Amino acids: CASSHLEKETQYF. The chain recombines TRBV12-3 or TRBV12-4 with TRBJ2-5; D is uncertain. The V end was cut by 8 bases, the J end by 3 bases, with 13 bases between. The CDR3 sequence is 13 residues long.

J is TRBJ2-2 and V is TRBV7-6; TRBD2 matches at 13 bases. V dropped 3 bases and J dropped 0; count of bases not matched to a gene: 7. CDR1 and CDR2 from the germline V gene are SGHVS and FNYEAQ. This CDR3 is 19 amino acids long. The DNA for the CDR3 is TGTGCCAGCAGCTTGAGACTAGCGGGAGGTTTTGCGAACACCGGGGAGCTGTTTTTT. This encodes CASSLRLAGGFANTGELFF.

The sample holds one count of this clonotype. J is TRBJ1-1 and V is TRBV9; 8 positions agree with TRBD1. After removal of 2 bases from V and 4 bases from J, the junction contained 7 bases not matched to a gene. This CDR3 has 15 amino acids. Per germline, CDR1 SGDLS and CDR2 YYNGEE. The CDR3: CASSVMTGVATEAFF. The CDR3 DNA sequence: TGTGCCAGCAGCGTGATGACAGGGGTGGCCACTGAAGCTTTCTTT.

V and J are TRBV15 and TRBJ1-1; no clear D. This CDR3 contains 12 residues. V was clipped by 4 bases and J by 4 bases, with 7 bases between them. Germline V gives CDR1 LNHNV, CDR2 YYDKDF (reference sequence). The CDR3 sequence: CATSKESTEAFF. CDR3 sequence (DNA): TGTGCCACCAGCAAGGAGAGCACTGAAGCTTTCTTT. Filled out from reference TRBV15 and TRBJ1-1, the complete variable domain reads DAMVIQNPRYQVTQFGKPVTLSCSQTLNHNVMYWYQQKSSQAPKLLFHYYDKDFNNEADTPDNFQSRRPNTSFCFLDIRSPGLGDTAMYLCATSKESTEAFFGQGTRLTVV.

The sample holds a few counts of this clonotype. The J gene is TRBJ1-2, the V gene TRBV12-3 or TRBV12-4, with 9 positions matching TRBD1. The CDR3 totals 14 residues. With V trimmed by 7 bases and J by 7 bases, 10 bases remained unmatched. The CDR3 loop reads CASKSRDRESGYTF. The CDR3 coding sequence is TGTGCCAGCAAGTCTAGGGACAGGGAAAGTGGCTACACCTTC.

In its sample, this clonotype was seen a few times. This chain joins TRBV7-9 and TRBJ2-4; D may be TRBD1 (6 bases). Deletions cut 6 bases from V and 8 bases from J, with 20 bases between. The CDR3 contains 15 residues. Germline lookup yields CDR1 SEHNR and CDR2 FQNEAQ (reference sequence). CDR3 sequence: CASSPGPTGKDIQYF. The CDR3 bases are TGTGCCAGCAGTCCGGGCCCCACAGGGAAGGACATTCAGTACTTC.

This chain connects TRBV7-9 to TRBJ2-7, with D possibly TRBD1 on 6 matching bases. The CDR3 length is 15 residues. Germline-derived CDR1 and CDR2 are SEHNR and FQNEAQ (reference sequence). With 6 bases removed from V and 5 bases from J, the gap between germline ends came to 20 bases. CDR3 region: CASSSRSTGYHEQYF. As DNA, the CDR3 is TGTGCCAGCAGTTCAAGGTCTACAGGGTACCACGAGCAGTACTTC.